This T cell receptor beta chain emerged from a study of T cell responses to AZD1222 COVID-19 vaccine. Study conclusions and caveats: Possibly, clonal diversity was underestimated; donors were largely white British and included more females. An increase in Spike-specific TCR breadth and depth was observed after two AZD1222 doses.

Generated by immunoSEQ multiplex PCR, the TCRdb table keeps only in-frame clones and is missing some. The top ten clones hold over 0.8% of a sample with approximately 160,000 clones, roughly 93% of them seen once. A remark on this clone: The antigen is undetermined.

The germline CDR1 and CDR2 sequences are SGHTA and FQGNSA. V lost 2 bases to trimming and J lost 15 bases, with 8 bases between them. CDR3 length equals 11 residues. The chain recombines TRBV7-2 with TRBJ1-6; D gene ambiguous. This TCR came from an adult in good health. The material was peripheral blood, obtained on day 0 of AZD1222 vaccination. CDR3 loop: CASSLNLDLHF. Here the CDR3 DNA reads TGTGCCAGCAGCTTAAACTTAGACCTCCACTTT.